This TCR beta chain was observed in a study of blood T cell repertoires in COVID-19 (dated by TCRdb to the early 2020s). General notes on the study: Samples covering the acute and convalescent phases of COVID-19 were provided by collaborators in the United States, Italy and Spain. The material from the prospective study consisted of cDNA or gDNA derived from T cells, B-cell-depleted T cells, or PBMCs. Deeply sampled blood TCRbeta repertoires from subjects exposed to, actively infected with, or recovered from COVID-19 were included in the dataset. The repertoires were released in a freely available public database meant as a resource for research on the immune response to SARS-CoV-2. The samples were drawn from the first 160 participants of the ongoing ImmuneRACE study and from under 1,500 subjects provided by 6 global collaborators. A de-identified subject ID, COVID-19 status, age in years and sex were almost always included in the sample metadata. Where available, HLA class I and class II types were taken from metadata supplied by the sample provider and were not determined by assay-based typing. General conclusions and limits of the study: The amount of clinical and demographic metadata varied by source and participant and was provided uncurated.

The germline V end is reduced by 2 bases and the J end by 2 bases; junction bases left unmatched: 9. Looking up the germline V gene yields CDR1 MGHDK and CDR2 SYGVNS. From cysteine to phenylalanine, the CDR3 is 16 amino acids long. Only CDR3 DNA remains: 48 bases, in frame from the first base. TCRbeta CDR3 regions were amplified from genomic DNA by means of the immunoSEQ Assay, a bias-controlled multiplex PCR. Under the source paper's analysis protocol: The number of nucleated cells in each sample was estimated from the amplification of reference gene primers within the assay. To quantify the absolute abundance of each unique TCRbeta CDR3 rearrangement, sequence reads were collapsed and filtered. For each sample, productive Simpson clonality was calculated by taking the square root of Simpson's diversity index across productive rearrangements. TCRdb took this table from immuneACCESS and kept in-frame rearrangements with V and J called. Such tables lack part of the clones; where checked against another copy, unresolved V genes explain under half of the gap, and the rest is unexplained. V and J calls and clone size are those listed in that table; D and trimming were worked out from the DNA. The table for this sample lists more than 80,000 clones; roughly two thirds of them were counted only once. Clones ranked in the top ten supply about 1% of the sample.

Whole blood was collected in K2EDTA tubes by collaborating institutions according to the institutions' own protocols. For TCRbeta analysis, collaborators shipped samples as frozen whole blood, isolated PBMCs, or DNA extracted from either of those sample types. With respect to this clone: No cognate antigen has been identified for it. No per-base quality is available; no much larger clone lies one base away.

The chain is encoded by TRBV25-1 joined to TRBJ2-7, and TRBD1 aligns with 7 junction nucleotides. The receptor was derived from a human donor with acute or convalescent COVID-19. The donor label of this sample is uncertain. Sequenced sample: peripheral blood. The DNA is TGTGCCAGCAGTGAAGGTAAAGGGGGACAGCCCTACGAGCAGTACTTC. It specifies CASSEGKGGQPYEQYF.